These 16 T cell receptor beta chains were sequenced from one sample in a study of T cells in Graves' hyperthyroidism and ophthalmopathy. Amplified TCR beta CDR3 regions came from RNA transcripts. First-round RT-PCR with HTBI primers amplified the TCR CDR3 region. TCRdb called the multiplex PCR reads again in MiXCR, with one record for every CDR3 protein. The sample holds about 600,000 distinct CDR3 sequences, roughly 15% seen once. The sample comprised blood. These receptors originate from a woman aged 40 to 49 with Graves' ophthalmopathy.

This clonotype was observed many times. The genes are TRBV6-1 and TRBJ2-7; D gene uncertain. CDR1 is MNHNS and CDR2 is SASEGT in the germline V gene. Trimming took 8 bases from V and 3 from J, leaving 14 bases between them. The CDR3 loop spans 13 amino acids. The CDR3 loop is CASGRPASYEQYF. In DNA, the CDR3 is TGTGCCAGCGGCAGGCCGGCTAGCTACGAGCAGTACTTC.

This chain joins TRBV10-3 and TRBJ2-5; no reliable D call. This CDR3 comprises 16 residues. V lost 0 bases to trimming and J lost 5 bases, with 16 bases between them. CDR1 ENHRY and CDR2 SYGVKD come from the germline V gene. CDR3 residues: CAISESIVSIVETQYF. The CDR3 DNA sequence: TGTGCCATCAGTGAGTCGATCGTTTCAATTGTGGAGACCCAGTACTTC.

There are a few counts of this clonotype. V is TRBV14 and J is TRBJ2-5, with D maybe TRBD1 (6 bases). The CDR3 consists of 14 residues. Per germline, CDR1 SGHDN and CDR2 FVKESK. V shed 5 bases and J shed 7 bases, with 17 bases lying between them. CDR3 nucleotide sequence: TGTGCCAGCAGCTTACGGACAGCTCGTACGACCCAGTACTTC. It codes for CASSLRTARTTQYF.

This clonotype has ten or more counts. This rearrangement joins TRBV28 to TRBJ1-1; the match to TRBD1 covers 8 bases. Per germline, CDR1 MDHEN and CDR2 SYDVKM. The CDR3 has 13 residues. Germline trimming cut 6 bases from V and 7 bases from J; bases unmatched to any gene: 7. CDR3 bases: TGTGCCAGCAGAAAGCAGGGGGCTGGTGAAGCTTTCTTT. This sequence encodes CASRKQGAGEAFF.

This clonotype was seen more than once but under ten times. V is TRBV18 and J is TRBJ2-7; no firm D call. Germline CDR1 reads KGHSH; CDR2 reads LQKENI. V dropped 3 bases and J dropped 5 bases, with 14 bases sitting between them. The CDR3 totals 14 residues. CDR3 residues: CASSPATESDEQYF. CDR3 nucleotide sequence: TGTGCCAGCTCACCGGCTACAGAGTCTGACGAGCAGTACTTC.

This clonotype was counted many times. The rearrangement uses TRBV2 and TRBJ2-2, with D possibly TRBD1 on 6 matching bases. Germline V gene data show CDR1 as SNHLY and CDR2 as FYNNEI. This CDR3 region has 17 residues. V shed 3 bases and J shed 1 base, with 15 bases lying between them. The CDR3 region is CASSEVRAGVNTGELFF. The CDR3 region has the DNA TGTGCCAGCAGTGAGGTCCGAGCAGGGGTGAACACCGGGGAGCTGTTTTTT.

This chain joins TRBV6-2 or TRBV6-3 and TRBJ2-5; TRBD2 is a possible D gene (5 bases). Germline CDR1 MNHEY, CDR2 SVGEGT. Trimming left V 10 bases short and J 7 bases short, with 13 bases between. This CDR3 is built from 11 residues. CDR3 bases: TGTGCCACCTCCCGGGGAGCGACCCAGTACTTC. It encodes CATSRGATQYF.

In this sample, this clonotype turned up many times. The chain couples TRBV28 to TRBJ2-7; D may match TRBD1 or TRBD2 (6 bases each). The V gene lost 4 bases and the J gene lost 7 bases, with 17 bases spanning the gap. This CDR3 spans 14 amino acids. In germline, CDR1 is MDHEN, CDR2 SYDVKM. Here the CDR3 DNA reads TGTGCCAGCAGTTCCGGGGGCGCAGCTGAGGAGCAGTACTTC. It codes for CASSSGGAAEEQYF.

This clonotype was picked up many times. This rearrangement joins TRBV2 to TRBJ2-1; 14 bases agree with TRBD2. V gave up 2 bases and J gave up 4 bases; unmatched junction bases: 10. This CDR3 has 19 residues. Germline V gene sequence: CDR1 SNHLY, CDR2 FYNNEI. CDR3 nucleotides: TGTGCCAGCAGTGAATGGGGACTAGCGGGAGAATCTTTTTACAATGAGCAGTTCTTC. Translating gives CASSEWGLAGESFYNEQFF.

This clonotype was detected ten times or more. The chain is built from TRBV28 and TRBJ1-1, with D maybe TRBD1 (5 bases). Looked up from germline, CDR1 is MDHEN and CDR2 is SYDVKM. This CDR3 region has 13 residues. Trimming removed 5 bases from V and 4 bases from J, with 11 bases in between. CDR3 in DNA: TGTGCCAGCAGTCCTATAAGGGGCACTGAAGCTTTCTTT. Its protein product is CASSPIRGTEAFF. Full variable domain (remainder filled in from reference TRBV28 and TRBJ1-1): DVKVTQSSRYLVKRTGEKVFLECVQDMDHENMFWYRQDPGLGLRLIYFSYDVKMKEKGDIPEGYSVSREKKERFSLILESASTNQTSMYLCASSPIRGTEAFFGQGTRLTVV.

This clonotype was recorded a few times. CDR3 region: CSASWTGAYGYTF. The CDR3 DNA sequence: TGCAGTGCTAGTTGGACAGGGGCCTATGGCTACACCTTC. The chain uses TRBV20-1 and TRBJ1-2; 9 bases map to TRBD1. The V segment lost 3 bases and the J segment 4 bases; nucleotides outside the gene matches: 3. CDR1 and CDR2 from the germline V gene are DFQATT and SNEGSKA (reference sequence). The length of the CDR3 is 13 residues.

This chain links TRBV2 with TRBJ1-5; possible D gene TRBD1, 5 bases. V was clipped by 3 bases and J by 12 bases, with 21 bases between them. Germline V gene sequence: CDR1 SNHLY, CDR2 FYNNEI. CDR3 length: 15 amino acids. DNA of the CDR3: TGTGCCAGCAGTGATAGCGAGTGGGTCCGGGGACTCCAGCATTTT. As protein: CASSDSEWVRGLQHF.

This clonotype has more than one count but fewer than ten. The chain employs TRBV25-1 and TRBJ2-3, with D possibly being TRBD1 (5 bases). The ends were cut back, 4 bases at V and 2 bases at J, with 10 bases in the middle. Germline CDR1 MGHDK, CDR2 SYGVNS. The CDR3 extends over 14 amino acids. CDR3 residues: CASSATGHTDTQYF. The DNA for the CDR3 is TGTGCCAGCAGTGCAACCGGACACACAGATACGCAGTATTTT.

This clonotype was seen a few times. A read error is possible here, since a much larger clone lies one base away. The chain's CDR3 is CASSQDRQRNQPQHF. The DNA of the CDR3 is TGTGCCAGCAGCCAAGATCGACAGAGGAATCAGCCCCAGCATTTT. The genes are TRBV3-1 and TRBJ1-5, with D possibly matching TRBD1 (5 bases). Trimming pared 0 bases from V and 4 bases from J, leaving 10 bases between. The germline V gene encodes CDR1 LGHDT and CDR2 YNNKEL (reference sequence). This CDR3 has 15 residues.

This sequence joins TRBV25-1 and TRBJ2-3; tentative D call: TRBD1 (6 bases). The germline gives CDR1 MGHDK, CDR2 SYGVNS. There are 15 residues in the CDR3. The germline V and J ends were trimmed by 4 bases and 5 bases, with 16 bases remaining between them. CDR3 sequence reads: CASSARTDTLDTQYF. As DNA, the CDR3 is TGTGCCAGCAGTGCCAGGACAGACACGTTAGATACGCAGTATTTT.

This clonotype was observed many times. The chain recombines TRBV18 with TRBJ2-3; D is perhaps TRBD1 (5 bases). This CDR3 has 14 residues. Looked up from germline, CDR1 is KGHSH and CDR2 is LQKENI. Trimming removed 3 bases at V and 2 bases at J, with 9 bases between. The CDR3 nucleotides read TGTGCCAGCTCACCTTCCAGGGCCACAGATACGCAGTATTTT. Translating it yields CASSPSRATDTQYF.